This note documents a single T cell receptor beta chain sequence. Its antigen is unknown. With 6 bases removed from V and 3 bases from J, the gap between germline ends came to 20 bases. Germline-derived CDR1 and CDR2 are KGHSH and LQKENI. This CDR3 contains 16 residues. Researchers ran the PCR with 60 Vbeta and 13 Jbeta primers. The data were produced by immunoSEQ multiplex PCR, yet TCRdb's version contains in-frame clones alone and is incomplete. The repertoire holds 6,500 to 8,000 clones, with 51% as singletons. The data belong to a study of cytomegalovirus exposure and HLA in healthy donors. General study results and limits: The study designated over 150 TCR beta chains cytomegalovirus-associated. Cytomegalovirus status was reportedly diagnosed by the classifier with high sensitivity and specificity.

The sequence was collected from a man younger than 45 in good health and CMV-seropositive. The sample was PBMCs. The chain employs TRBV18 and TRBJ1-1; weak D call: TRBD1 (6 bases). Written as DNA, the CDR3 is TGTGCCAGCTCTTCCATACCAGGGGCCAGTCACACTGAAGCTTTCTTT. It encodes CASSSIPGASHTEAFF.